This TCR beta chain was captured by sequencing in a study of response to subunit inactivated influenza vaccine. A word on this clonotype: The antigen remains undetermined.

Whole-study results and caveats: With each seasonal influenza vaccination, the authors suggested, few new T cells are recruited.

TCRdb redid the calling of the RT-PCR reads with MiXCR, one entry per CDR3 protein. The data contain about 520,000 distinct CDR3 sequences, about 25% of them singletons. The input for sequencing was CD4+ T cells sorted from PBMCs, taken about 5 days after vaccination. The TCR was taken from a man aged 50 to 59 who received an inactivated influenza vaccine.

CDR3 DNA: TGTGCCTGGAGTGTAACGCGGACCCAGTACTTC. This gives the protein CAWSVTRTQYF. The J gene is TRBJ2-5, the V gene TRBV30; no definite D call. Germline assignment: CDR1 GTSNPN and CDR2 SVGIG (reference sequence). The CDR3 is made up of 11 amino acids. Trimming cost V 0 bases and J 7 bases, with 6 bases left between them.